This TCR beta chain comes out of a study of OX40 agonist ivuxolimab in advanced cancers. Background on the study: Those enrolled were roughly 85% male, with a mean age of roughly 60 years and ages from about 20 to 85.

Germline V gene lookup returns CDR1 PRHDT and CDR2 FYEKMQ (reference sequence). V was pared by 7 bases and J by 0 bases, with 18 bases between. There are 16 residues in the CDR3. Assay: immunoSEQ multiplex PCR; the TCRdb copy retains only in-frame clones and omits some. Here the sample spans about 93,000 clones, roughly 94% being singletons. This specimen consisted of CD4+ or CD8+ T cells sorted from blood, obtained in a trial of the OX40 agonist ivuxolimab. The sequence was obtained from an adult with an advanced solid tumor such as melanoma, head and neck, liver or kidney cancer. V usage is TRBV13 and J usage is TRBJ1-2; D gene unclear. The CDR3 DNA is TGTGCCAGCACCCTCGGCGGGAATCCTCCTAACTATGGCTACACCTTC. As protein: CASTLGGNPPNYGYTF.